This TCR beta chain is drawn from a study of Ad26.COV2.S vaccination and SARS-CoV-2 variants. Background on the study: The vaccine Ad26.COV2.S was put into the muscle once, or twice with 56 days between. Study conclusions and caveats: Comparability of non-spike TCR breadth was observed across vaccine and placebo recipients.

This CDR3 comprises 13 residues. Germline CDR1 reads MNHEY; CDR2 reads SVGAGI. Between the trimmed V and J ends, which lost 6 bases and 1 base, there was a span of 9 bases. Treatment defined: roughly 20 received Ad26.COV2.S at low or high dose, single or two shots; 5 received placebo; per-sample allocation not given. Collection of the samples took place on day 63 after the first injection of vaccine or placebo. In the case of this clone: Its specificity is unknown. The same CDR3 is also encoded by other DNA sequences in this sample.

Repertoires were generated with immunoSEQ multiplex PCR, while TCRdb's copy carries only in-frame clones and drops some. This table has some 300,000 clones, roughly 80% appearing once. The material was peripheral blood, obtained in a trial of Ad26.COV2.S vaccine versus placebo. This clonotype was obtained from a person aged 18 to 65 who received the Ad26.COV2.S COVID-19 vaccine or a placebo. The V and J genes are TRBV6-5 and TRBJ2-5; tentative D call: TRBD2 (6 bases). The CDR3 loop is CASSPRGQETQYF. The DNA of the CDR3 is TGTGCCAGCAGCCCGCGGGGCCAAGAGACCCAGTACTTC.